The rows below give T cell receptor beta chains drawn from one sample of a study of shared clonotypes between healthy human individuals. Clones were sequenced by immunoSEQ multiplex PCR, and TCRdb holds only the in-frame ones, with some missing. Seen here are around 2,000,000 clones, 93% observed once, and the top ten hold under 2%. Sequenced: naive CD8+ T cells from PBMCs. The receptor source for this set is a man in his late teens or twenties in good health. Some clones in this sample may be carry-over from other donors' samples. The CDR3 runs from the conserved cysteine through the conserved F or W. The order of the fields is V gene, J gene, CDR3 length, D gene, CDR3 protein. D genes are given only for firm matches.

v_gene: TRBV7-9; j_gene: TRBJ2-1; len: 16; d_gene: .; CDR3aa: CASTASSSGYYNEQFF
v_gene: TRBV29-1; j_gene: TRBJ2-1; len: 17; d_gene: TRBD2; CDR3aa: CSATPLTSGSFSGEQFF
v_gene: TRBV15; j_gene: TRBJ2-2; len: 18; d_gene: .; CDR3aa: CATSRDGMVEGETGELFF
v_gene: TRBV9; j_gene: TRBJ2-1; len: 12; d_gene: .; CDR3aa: CASSVVSNEQFF
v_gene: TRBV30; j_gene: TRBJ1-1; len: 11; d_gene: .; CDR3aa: CAWSGSTEAFF
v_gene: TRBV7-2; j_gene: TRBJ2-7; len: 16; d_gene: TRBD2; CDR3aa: CASSLEAGEGHNEQYF
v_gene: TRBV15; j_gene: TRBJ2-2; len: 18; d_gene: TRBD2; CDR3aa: CATSRDGGLAGNTGELFF
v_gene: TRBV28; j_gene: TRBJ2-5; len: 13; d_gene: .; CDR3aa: CASSLILYQTQYF
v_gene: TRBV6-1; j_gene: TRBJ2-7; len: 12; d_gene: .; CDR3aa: CASTGPVYEQYF
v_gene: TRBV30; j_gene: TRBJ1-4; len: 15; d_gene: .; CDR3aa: CAWRGLGEGDEKLFF
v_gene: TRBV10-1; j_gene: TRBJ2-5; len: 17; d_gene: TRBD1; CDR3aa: CASSGTGDLKSQETQYF
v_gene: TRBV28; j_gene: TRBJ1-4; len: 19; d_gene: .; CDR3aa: CASSTLTFFPGTGNEKLFF
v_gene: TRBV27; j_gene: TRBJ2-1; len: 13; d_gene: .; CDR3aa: CASSSLTYNEQFF
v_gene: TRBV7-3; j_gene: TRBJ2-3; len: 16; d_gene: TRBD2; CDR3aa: CASSLTASGRADTQYF
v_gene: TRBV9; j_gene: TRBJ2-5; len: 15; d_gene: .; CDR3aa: CASSVGRVLQETQYF
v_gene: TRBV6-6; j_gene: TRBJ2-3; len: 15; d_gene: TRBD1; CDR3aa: CASSPRTGYTDTQYF
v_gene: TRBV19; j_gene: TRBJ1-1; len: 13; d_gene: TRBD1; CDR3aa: CACQGRGRTEAFF
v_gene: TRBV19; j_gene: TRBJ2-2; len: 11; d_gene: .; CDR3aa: CASSMIGELFF
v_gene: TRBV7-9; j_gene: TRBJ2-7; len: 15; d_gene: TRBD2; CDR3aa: CASSFPTSGSHEQYF
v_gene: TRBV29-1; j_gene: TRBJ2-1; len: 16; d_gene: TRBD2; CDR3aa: CSVQGLAGGTYNEQFF
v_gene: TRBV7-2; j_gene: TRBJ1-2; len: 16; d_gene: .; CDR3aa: CASSSPLQQPRYGYTF
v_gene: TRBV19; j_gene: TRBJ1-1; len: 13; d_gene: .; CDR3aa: CASRVTENTEAFF
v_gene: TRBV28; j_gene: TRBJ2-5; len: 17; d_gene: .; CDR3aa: CASSLKWQGLGQETQYF
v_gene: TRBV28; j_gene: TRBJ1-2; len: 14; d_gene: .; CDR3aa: CASSLRDNMDGYTF
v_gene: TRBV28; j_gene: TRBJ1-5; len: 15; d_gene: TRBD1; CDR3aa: CASSELTGADQPQHF
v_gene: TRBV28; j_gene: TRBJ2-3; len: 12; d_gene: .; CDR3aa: CASSNVSPAQYF
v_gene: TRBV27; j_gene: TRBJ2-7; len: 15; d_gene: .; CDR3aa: CASSSIGTSLREQYF
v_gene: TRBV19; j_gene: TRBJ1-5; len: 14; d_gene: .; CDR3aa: CASVETGLRPPQHF
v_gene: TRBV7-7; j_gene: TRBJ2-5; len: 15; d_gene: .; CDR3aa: CASSLAPLAGETQYF
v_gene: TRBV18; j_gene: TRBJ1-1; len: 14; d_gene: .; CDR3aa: CASSPGAVNTEAFF
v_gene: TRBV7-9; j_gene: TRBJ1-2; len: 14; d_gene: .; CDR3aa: CASSPVGRVYGYTF
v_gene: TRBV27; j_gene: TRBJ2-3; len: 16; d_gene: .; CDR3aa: CASTRVGVGGTDTQYF
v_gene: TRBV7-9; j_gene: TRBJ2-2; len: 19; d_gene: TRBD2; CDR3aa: CASSVRPGLAGVGTGELFF
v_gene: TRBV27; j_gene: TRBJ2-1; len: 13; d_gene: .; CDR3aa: CASSFVPGIEQFF
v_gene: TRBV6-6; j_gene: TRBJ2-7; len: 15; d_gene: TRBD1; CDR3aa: CASSYPTGTSYEQYF
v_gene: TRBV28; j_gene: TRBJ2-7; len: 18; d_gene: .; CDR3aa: CASSSSHMGGTTLYEQYF
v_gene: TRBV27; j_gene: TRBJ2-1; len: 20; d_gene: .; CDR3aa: CASSPLGRVGSGPSYNEQFF
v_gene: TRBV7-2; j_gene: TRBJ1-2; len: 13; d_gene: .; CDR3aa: CASSPGTFYGYTF
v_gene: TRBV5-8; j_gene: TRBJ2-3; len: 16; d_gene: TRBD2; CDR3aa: CASSPGASGPTDTQYF
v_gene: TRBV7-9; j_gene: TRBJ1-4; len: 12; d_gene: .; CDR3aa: CASSATESFLFF
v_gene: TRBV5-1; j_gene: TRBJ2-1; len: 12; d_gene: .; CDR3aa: CASSLGNNEQFF
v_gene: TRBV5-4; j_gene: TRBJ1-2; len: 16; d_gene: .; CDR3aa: CASSSGTADVNYGYTF
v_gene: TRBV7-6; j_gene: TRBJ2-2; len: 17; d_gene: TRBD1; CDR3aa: CASSLGSYRGLGGELFF
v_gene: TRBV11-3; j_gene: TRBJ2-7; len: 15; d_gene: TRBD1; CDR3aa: CASSFGTGGHYEQYF
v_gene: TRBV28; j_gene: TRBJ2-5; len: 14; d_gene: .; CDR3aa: CASSFGTAQETQYF
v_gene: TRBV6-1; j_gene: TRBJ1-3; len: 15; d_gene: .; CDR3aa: CASSGTVSSGNTIYF
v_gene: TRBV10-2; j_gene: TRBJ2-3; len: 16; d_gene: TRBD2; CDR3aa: CASSESTGLAGDTQYF
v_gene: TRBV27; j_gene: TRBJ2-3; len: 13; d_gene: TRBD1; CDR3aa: CASSFTGADTQYF
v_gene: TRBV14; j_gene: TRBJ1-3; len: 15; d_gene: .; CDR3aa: CASSPKRGTGNTIYF
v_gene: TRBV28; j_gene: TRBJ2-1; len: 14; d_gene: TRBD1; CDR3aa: CASSFTGDFNEQFF
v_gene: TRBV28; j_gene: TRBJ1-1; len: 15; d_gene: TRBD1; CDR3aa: CASSLLMTGDTEAFF
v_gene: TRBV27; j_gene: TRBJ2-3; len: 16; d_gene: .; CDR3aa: CASSSPHKLGTDTRYF
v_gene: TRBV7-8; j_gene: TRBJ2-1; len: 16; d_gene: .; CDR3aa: CASSLGSASDYNEQFF